This T cell receptor (beta chain) was recorded in a study of CD8 T cells in ankylosing spondylitis. General observations from the study: What appeared characteristic of ankylosing spondylitis blood was a TCR beta motif of fewer than ten highly homologous variants. Reportedly, disease-linked clones are significantly enriched in ankylosing spondylitis patients' matched synovial fluid.

TCRdb itself ran the 5' RACE reads through MiXCR, one entry per CDR3 protein. The top ten clones hold around 7% of a sample with 240,000 or so distinct CDR3 sequences, around 11% of them seen once. This CDR3 region has 14 residues. V dropped 3 bases and J dropped 2 bases, with 10 bases sitting between them. This clonotype was counted at least ten times. What it binds is not known. The sequenced material came from blood, either unsorted or a sorted T cell fraction (not recorded which). This TCR came from a male donor with ankylosing spondylitis or in good health (not recorded which). The V gene is TRBV12-3 or TRBV12-4, the J gene TRBJ1-2; D remains ambiguous. The CDR3 coding sequence is TGTGCCAGCAGTTTGGGTCGGCAGAACTATGGCTACACCTTC. This sequence encodes CASSLGRQNYGYTF.